Detailed here is one T cell receptor (beta chain). No antigen is known for it. Clones were sequenced by immunoSEQ multiplex PCR, and TCRdb holds only the in-frame ones, with some missing. This table has some 1.5 million clones, roughly 96% appearing once. These data originate in a study of shared clonotypes between healthy human individuals. In the study overall: Three plates were used per donor for CD4 naive, three for CD4 memory, two for CD8 naive and one for CD8 memory.

Study-wide results and caveats: Genetic and exposure-history diversity was limited by the few donors.

Caucasian adults living in Nashville, Tennessee, provided all samples. The sequence was obtained from a young man in good health. The sample consisted of naive CD4+ T cells sorted from blood. Subset meaning: CD45RA+ positively selected.

As DNA, the CDR3 is TGTGCCAGCAGCTTAGGGGGAGTCAATGAGCAGTTCTTC. This gives the protein CASSLGGVNEQFF. The chain links TRBV11-3 to TRBJ2-1; D might be TRBD2 (5 bases). The V end was cut by 1 base, the J end by 6 bases, with 7 bases between. The CDR3 loop spans 13 amino acids. Germline assignment: CDR1 SGHNT and CDR2 YENEEA.